This TCR beta chain originates from a study of CD8 T cells in ankylosing spondylitis. Points from the study as a whole: The study looked at matched synovial fluid samples from ankylosing spondylitis patients. Disease-linked clones were reported to be significantly enriched there. What seemed typical of ankylosing spondylitis blood was a TCR beta motif built from 8 or 9 highly homologous variants. Disease-linked clones had a CD8+ phenotype and relatively low frequency in peripheral blood.

Quantitative 5'-RACE was performed with molecular barcodes, and it yielded the TCR beta libraries. TCRdb passed the 5' RACE reads through MiXCR, listing each CDR3 protein once. Of roughly 150,000 distinct CDR3 sequences listed, about 7% are singletons. This clonotype has just a few counts. Its antigen is currently unknown. The junction and the germline gene differ at one end; a read error may be behind it. The CDR3 has 17 amino acids. Germline CDR1 and CDR2: DFQATT and SNEGSKA (reference sequence). The specimen was blood, either unsorted or a sorted T cell fraction (not recorded which). The clonotype originates from a female donor with ankylosing spondylitis or in good health (not recorded which). This sequence joins TRBV20-1 and TRBJ1-6; TRBD1 matches 10 bases. The CDR3: CCARAARQGASNSPLHF. The CDR3 DNA is TGCTGTGCTAGAGCCGCCCGACAGGGGGCGAGTAATTCACCCCTCCACTTT.